The 31 T cell receptor beta chains below were found in one sample sequenced in a study (dated by TCRdb to the mid-2010s). Receptor amplification or capture employed 5' RACE. Sequencing relied on an Illumina MiSeq. In-frame beta chains were kept once TCRdb had trimmed the public reads at Q25 with fastp and called clones with MiXCR. Merged by CDR3 protein, the rows form single entries marked with the most common genes and DNA. The sample table holds under 65,000 distinct CDR3 sequences, of which 25% to 30% were seen once. The ten top clones hold approximately 3.2% of the sample. Sequenced material: tumor-infiltrating memory CD4+ T cells sorted from the breast tumor. This specimen's cell subset or site label, interpreted: memory CD4+ T cells, CD4+CD45RO+CD25-. These receptors were taken from a female donor with breast cancer.

This rearrangement joins TRBV6-5 to TRBJ1-6, with unresolved D. The V and J ends lost 4 bases and 7 bases respectively, with 14 bases between them. The germline V gene encodes CDR1 MNHEY and CDR2 SVGAGI. The CDR3 is 15 residues long. Here the CDR3 DNA reads TGTGCCAGCAGTTTCACCACCGGGCCCAATTCACCCCTCCACTTT. Encoded protein: CASSFTTGPNSPLHF.

The table lists this clonotype with a few counts. CDR3 sequence (DNA): TGCAGTGCTAGTCGCGCGACGGGGCAAGAGACCCAGTACTTC. Protein: CSASRATGQETQYF. V gene TRBV20-1 combines with J gene TRBJ2-5, with D possibly matching TRBD2 (5 bases). This CDR3 contains 14 residues. The V and J ends lost 3 bases and 2 bases respectively, with 13 bases between them. Germline V CDR1 and CDR2: DFQATT, SNEGSKA (reference sequence).

A few counts support this clonotype. The V call is TRBV6-1, the J call TRBJ2-5; perhaps TRBD1 as D (6 bases). The CDR3 length is 13 residues. Trimming removed 6 bases at V and 3 bases at J, with 11 bases between. Germline V gene sequence: CDR1 MNHNS, CDR2 SASEGT. CDR3 residues: CASRTGQKETQYF. The CDR3 nucleotides read TGTGCCAGCAGGACAGGACAAAAAGAGACCCAGTACTTC.

This clonotype was counted a few times. V gene TRBV6-5 combines with J gene TRBJ1-2, with D tentatively TRBD1 (5 bases). Trimming removed 8 bases at V and 3 bases at J, with 10 bases between. From germline, CDR1 is MNHEY and CDR2 SVGAGI. The CDR3 has 12 residues. CDR3 in amino acids: CASRTGDYGYTF. The CDR3 nucleotides read TGTGCCAGCCGAACAGGCGACTATGGCTACACCTTC.

The genes are TRBV28 and TRBJ2-6, with D possibly being TRBD1 or TRBD2 (5 bases each). Germline-derived CDR1 and CDR2 are MDHEN and SYDVKM. Trimming pared 6 bases from V and 0 bases from J, leaving 12 bases between. The CDR3 is 16 residues long. The CDR3 spells CASRTEGHSGANVLTF. CDR3 in DNA: TGTGCCAGCAGGACAGAGGGCCACTCTGGGGCCAACGTCCTGACTTTC.

Only a few counts were recorded for this clonotype. At one end the junction does not follow the germline gene, possibly because of a read error. The chain uses TRBV4-3 and TRBJ1-5, with TRBD1 matching over 7 bases. Germline assignment: CDR1 LGHNA and CDR2 YSLEER. This CDR3 region has 16 residues. The CDR3 sequence: CASSPGTAIENRPQHF. The DNA of the CDR3 is TGCGCCAGCAGCCCTGGGACAGCGATTGAGAATCGGCCCCAGCATTTT.

This clonotype was seen more than once but under ten times. The rearrangement uses TRBV6-6 and TRBJ2-3; D remains ambiguous. CDR1 is MNHNY, CDR2 SVGAGI, per germline (reference sequence). CDR3 length: 11 amino acids. Trimming removed 3 bases from V and 5 bases from J, with 3 bases in between. The CDR3 DNA reads as TGTGCCAGCAGTTATCGAGATACGCAGTATTTT. Amino acid sequence: CASSYRDTQYF.

V gene TRBV29-1 combines with J gene TRBJ2-2, with 7 nucleotides matching TRBD1. V lost 7 bases to trimming and J lost 11 bases; unmatched junction nucleotides: 16. The CDR3 consists of 14 residues. Germline CDR1 is SQVTM and CDR2 is ANQGSEA. The CDR3 DNA reads TGCAGCGCTAACCCGGGACAGCACACCGAAGAGCTGTTTTTT. Translation: CSANPGQHTEELFF.

The chain has TRBV25-1 and TRBJ2-3; D is unclear. V was clipped by 8 bases and J by 5 bases, with 14 bases between them. Germline V CDR1 and CDR2: MGHDK, SYGVNS. The CDR3 sequence is 13 residues long. The CDR3 reads CASAQGPKDTQYF. DNA for the CDR3: TGTGCCAGCGCGCAAGGGCCAAAAGATACGCAGTATTTT.

The J gene is TRBJ1-1, the V gene TRBV5-1, with D unresolved. Deletions cut 1 base from V and 0 bases from J, with 13 bases between. The CDR3 covers 16 residues. CDR1 is SGHRS, CDR2 YFSETQ, per germline. This CDR3 is CASSLIPDALNTEAFF. The CDR3 DNA reads TGCGCCAGCAGCTTGATCCCGGACGCCCTGAACACTGAAGCTTTCTTT.

The chain recombines TRBV7-2 with TRBJ2-6; the D is unclear. CDR3 length equals 15 residues. Germline CDR1 SGHTA, CDR2 FQGNSA. Trimming stripped 3 bases from V and 1 base from J, with 7 bases between. Here the CDR3 DNA reads TGTGCCAGCAGCTTCATGCCTTCTGGGGCCAACGTCCTGACTTTC. Residues: CASSFMPSGANVLTF. Together with reference TRBV7-2 and TRBJ2-6, the CDR3 gives the full variable domain: GAGVSQSPSNKVTEKGKDVELRCDPISGHTALYWYRQSLGQGLEFLIYFQGNSAPDKSGLPSDRFSAERTGGSVSTLTIQRTQQEDSAVYLCASSFMPSGANVLTFGAGSRLTVL.

Only a few counts were recorded for this clonotype. This chain joins TRBV4-2 and TRBJ1-5, with a possible D match to TRBD1 (5 bases). V was shortened by 1 base and J by 3 bases, with 13 bases between the two germline ends. Germline CDR1 and CDR2: LGHNA and YNFKEQ. The CDR3 sequence is 16 residues long. The CDR3 DNA reads TGTGCCAGCAGCCAAGTTGATCGACAGCACAATCAGCCCCAGCATTTT. Encoded protein: CASSQVDRQHNQPQHF.

This clonotype was recorded many times. The chain has TRBV5-1 and TRBJ2-5, with D possibly TRBD1 on 5 matching bases. The CDR3 is made up of 15 amino acids. The V end lost 0 bases, the J end lost 4 bases, and 13 bases lay between the germline ends. Germline values: CDR1 SGHRS, CDR2 YFSETQ. CDR3 amino acids: CASSLEPTARETQYF. The DNA of the CDR3 is TGCGCCAGCAGCTTGGAGCCGACAGCCAGAGAGACCCAGTACTTC.

The table lists this clonotype with a few counts. The V and J genes are TRBV24-1 and TRBJ2-3, with 7 nucleotides matching TRBD1. Germline values: CDR1 KGHDR, CDR2 SFDVKD. J lost 1 base, V lost 4 bases, and 4 bases had no gene match. The CDR3 is 15 residues long. This chain's CDR3 is CATSETGTGTDTQYF. CDR3 nucleotides: TGTGCCACCAGTGAGACCGGGACAGGCACAGATACGCAGTATTTT.

The chain joins TRBV29-1 to TRBJ1-1; D gene unclear. CDR3 size: 13 residues. The germline V gene has CDR1 SQVTM and CDR2 ANQGSEA. The V gene lost 3 bases and the J gene lost 4 bases, with 12 bases spanning the gap. DNA of the CDR3: TGCAGCGTTGAGGGCCAGATGGCCACTGAAGCTTTCTTT. Translating gives CSVEGQMATEAFF.

This clonotype was seen a few times. The chain recombines TRBV5-1 with TRBJ2-2; D is unresolved. CDR3 size: 12 residues. The germline gives CDR1 SGHRS, CDR2 YFSETQ. The V end lost 1 base, the J end lost 9 bases, and 7 bases lay between the germline ends. CDR3 nucleotides: TGCGCCAGCAGCTTGCTAGAACGGGAGCTGTTTTTT. This sequence encodes CASSLLERELFF.

The sample holds a few counts of this clonotype. V gene TRBV7-2 combines with J gene TRBJ2-6; no definite D call. The CDR3 covers 18 residues. Germline-derived CDR1 and CDR2 are SGHTA and FQGNSA. V lost 5 bases and J lost 4, with 21 bases in between. The CDR3 nucleotides read TGTGCCAGCAGCACAGACTTGAGTGGGGTCGCGGGGGCCAACGTCCTGACTTTC. Translation: CASSTDLSGVAGANVLTF.

With respect to this clonotype: An end of the junction does not agree with germline; a read error may underlie this. The V call is TRBV7-7, the J call TRBJ2-5; D is unresolved. This CDR3 has 13 amino acids. Germline CDR1 and CDR2: SSHAT and FNYEAQ (reference sequence). The CDR3 sequence is CASSFGRRETQYF. The CDR3 coding sequence is TGTGCTAGCAGCTTTGGTCGGCGGGAGACCCAGTACTTC.

The V gene is TRBV6-2 or TRBV6-3, the J gene TRBJ1-2; D is uncertain. From germline, CDR1 is MNHEY and CDR2 SVGEGT. The CDR3 length is 12 residues. The V end was cut by 8 bases, the J end by 2 bases, with 9 bases between. The CDR3 sequence is CASSKSNYGYTF. CDR3 nucleotides: TGTGCCAGCTCGAAGTCGAACTATGGCTACACCTTC.

The chain links TRBV29-1 to TRBJ2-5; 8 bases align to TRBD1. This CDR3 comprises 13 residues. V lost 7 bases, J lost 2 bases, and 6 bases stayed unmatched. In germline, CDR1 is SQVTM, CDR2 ANQGSEA. The CDR3 DNA reads as TGCAGCGCGAGACAGGGGAATCAAGAGACCCAGTACTTC. It encodes CSARQGNQETQYF.

This clonotype came up a few times. The J gene is TRBJ1-3, the V gene TRBV12-3 or TRBV12-4; tentatively, D is TRBD1 (5 bases). CDR3 length: 14 amino acids. The ends were cut back, 6 bases at V and 6 bases at J, with 15 bases in the middle. The chain's CDR3 is CASRRQQTTNTIYF. The CDR3, as DNA: TGTGCCAGCAGGCGACAGCAAACGACAAACACCATATATTTT.

J is TRBJ2-1 and V is TRBV9, with D maybe TRBD1 (7 bases). Germline CDR1 SGDLS, CDR2 YYNGEE. The CDR3 runs to 15 residues. Deletions cut 4 bases from V and 8 bases from J, with 19 bases between. The CDR3 DNA reads TGTGCCAGCAGCCTCCAGGGGGGACCCCTCGATGAGCAGTTCTTC. Translated: CASSLQGGPLDEQFF.

Only a few counts were recorded for this clonotype. The V gene is TRBV7-2, the J gene TRBJ2-1, with 8 bases matching TRBD2. Per the germline V gene, CDR1 is SGHTA and CDR2 is FQGNSA. Trimming removed 5 bases from V and 7 bases from J; junction bases left unmatched: 7. CDR3 length: 14 residues. CDR3 in amino acids: CASSPGGPRNEQFF. The CDR3, as DNA: TGTGCCAGCAGCCCGGGAGGGCCTCGGAATGAGCAGTTCTTC.

The chain's CDR3 is CASAPSATLLSQETQYF. The CDR3 DNA follows: TGCGCCAGCGCCCCCAGCGCCACCTTACTATCACAAGAGACCCAGTACTTC. The gene calls are TRBV5-1 and TRBJ2-5, with D unclear. The V end was cut by 7 bases, the J end by 2 bases, with 24 bases between. CDR1 and CDR2 from the germline V gene are SGHRS and YFSETQ. This CDR3 is built from 17 residues.

Remarks on this clonotype: This could be a read error, since a much larger clone is one nucleotide away. The chain recombines TRBV4-2 with TRBJ2-7; D is perhaps TRBD1 (6 bases). CDR1 is LGHNA, CDR2 YNFKEQ, per germline. The CDR3 runs to 13 residues. The CDR3 region is CASSLGTRDEQYF. The CDR3 nucleotides read TGCGCCAGCAGCCTCGGGACAAGGGACGAGCAGTACTTC.

This clonotype appeared a single time. This chain uses TRBV6-1 with TRBJ2-1; D may be TRBD1 or TRBD2 (6 bases each). Trimming took 7 bases from V and 4 from J, leaving 17 bases between them. This CDR3 region has 15 residues. CDR1 and CDR2 from the germline V gene are MNHNS and SASEGT. The CDR3 loop is CASTGGSGAYNEQFF. DNA of the CDR3: TGTGCCAGCACTGGAGGGTCGGGGGCATACAATGAGCAGTTCTTC.

Concerning this clonotype itself: One end of the junction fails to match germline, which may point to a read error. This rearrangement joins TRBV5-1 to TRBJ2-5; D uncertain. This CDR3 contains 15 residues. Germline V gives CDR1 SGHRS, CDR2 YFSETQ. CDR3 amino acids: CASSSDLSAQETQYF. Written as DNA, the CDR3 is TGTGCCAGCAGCTCCGACCTGAGTGCTCAAGAGACCCAGTACTTC.

Turning to this clonotype: This may stem from a read error, because a much larger clone lies one nucleotide away. This sequence joins TRBV6-6 and TRBJ1-5; 8 bases align to TRBD1. The CDR3 spans 13 residues. Germline V gene lookup returns CDR1 MNHNY and CDR2 SVGAGI (reference sequence). V trimming: 6 bases; J trimming: 2 bases; junction bases outside the gene matches: 0. The CDR3 DNA reads TGTGCCAGCAGGGGACAGGGCAATCAGCCCCAGCATTTT. This codes for CASRGQGNQPQHF.

The chain combines TRBV6-5 with TRBJ2-2; D remains ambiguous. Germline lookup yields CDR1 MNHEY and CDR2 SVGAGI. CDR3 length equals 12 residues. Trimming removed 2 bases from V and 7 bases from J, with 5 bases in between. The CDR3 loop reads CASSYRVGELFF. CDR3 DNA: TGTGCCAGCAGTTACCGGGTCGGGGAGCTGTTTTTT.

This clonotype showed up just a few times. The chain has TRBV5-1 and TRBJ2-1; 14 positions agree with TRBD2. Germline V gives CDR1 SGHRS, CDR2 YFSETQ. CDR3 length: 16 amino acids. V lost 4 bases to trimming and J lost 4 bases; unmatched junction nucleotides: 4. CDR3 residues: CASSGTSGGGYNEQFF. The CDR3 nucleotides are TGCGCCAGCAGCGGGACTAGCGGGGGAGGGTACAATGAGCAGTTCTTC.

The chain recombines TRBV11-2 with TRBJ1-2; D remains unclear. In germline, CDR1 is SGHAT, CDR2 FQNNGV. Trimming took off 4 bases at V and 4 bases at J, with 13 bases between the two ends. The CDR3 is 14 residues long. CDR3 nucleotide sequence: TGTGCCAGCAGCTCGGAGTTATACCTCTATGGCTACACCTTC. It translates to CASSSELYLYGYTF.